The present TCR beta chain was sequenced within a study of patients with pleural tuberculosis. Germline-derived CDR1 and CDR2 are LNHDA and SQIVND (reference sequence). The CDR3 loop spans 13 amino acids. Trimming removed 2 bases at V and 6 bases at J, with 10 bases between. There are many counts of this clonotype. MiXCR, run by TCRdb on the reads, gives a single entry per CDR3 protein. The data hold approximately 53,000 distinct CDR3 sequences, with 7.3% observed a single time. This sequence joins TRBV19 and TRBJ1-1; a possible D gene is TRBD1 (6 bases). This sequence was found in a human donor with pleural tuberculosis. The DNA of the CDR3 is TGTGCCAGTAGTATAATAGGGGGGCCTGAAGCTTTCTTT. This sequence encodes CASSIIGGPEAFF. Complete variable domain (other parts from reference TRBV19 and TRBJ1-1): DGGITQSPKYLFRKEGQNVTLSCEQNLNHDAMYWYRQDPGQGLRLIYYSQIVNDFQKGDIAEGYSVSREKKESFPLTVTSAQKNPTAFYLCASSIIGGPEAFFGQGTRLTVV.